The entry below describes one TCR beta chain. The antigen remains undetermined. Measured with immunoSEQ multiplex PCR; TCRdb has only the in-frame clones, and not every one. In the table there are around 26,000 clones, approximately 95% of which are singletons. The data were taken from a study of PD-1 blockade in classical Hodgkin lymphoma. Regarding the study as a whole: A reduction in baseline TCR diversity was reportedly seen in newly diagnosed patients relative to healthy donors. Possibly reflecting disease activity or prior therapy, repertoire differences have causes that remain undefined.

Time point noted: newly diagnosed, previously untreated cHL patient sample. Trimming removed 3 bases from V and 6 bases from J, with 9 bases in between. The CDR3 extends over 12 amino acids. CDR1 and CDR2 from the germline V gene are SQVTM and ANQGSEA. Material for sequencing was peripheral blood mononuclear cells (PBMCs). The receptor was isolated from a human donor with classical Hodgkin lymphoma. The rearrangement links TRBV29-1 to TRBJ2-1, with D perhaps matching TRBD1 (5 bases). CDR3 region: CSVEVGVNEQFF. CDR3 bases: TGCAGCGTTGAGGTAGGGGTCAATGAGCAGTTCTTC.